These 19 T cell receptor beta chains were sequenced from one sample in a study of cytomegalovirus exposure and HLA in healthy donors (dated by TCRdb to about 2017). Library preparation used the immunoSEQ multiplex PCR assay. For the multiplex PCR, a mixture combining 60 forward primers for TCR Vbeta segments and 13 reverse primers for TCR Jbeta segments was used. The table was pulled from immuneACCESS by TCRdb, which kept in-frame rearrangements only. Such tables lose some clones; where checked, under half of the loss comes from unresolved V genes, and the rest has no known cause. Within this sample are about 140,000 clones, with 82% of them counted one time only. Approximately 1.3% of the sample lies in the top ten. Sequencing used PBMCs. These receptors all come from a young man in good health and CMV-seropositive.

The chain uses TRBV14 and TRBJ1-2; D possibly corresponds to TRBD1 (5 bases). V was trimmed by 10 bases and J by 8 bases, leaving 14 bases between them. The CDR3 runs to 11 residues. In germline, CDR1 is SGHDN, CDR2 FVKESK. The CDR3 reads CAIWGGSGYTF. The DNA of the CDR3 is TGTGCCATCTGGGGGGGGAGCGGCTACACCTTC.

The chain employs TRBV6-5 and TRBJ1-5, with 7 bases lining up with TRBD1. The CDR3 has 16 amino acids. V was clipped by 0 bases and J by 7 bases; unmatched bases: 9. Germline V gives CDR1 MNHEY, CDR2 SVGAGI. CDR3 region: CASSYSIPGGGQPQHF. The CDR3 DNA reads TGTGCCAGCAGTTACTCGATACCAGGGGGTGGACAGCCCCAGCATTTT.

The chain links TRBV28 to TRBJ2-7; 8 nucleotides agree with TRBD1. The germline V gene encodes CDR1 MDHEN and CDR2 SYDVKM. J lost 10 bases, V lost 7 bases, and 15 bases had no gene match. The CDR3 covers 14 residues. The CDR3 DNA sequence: TGTGCCAGCACTACCAACGGACAGGGCTCGCGTCAGTACTTC. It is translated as CASTTNGQGSRQYF.

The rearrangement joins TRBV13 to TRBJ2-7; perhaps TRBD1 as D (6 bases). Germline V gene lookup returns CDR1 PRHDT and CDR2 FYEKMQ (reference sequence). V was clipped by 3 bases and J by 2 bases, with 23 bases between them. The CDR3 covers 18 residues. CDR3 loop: CASSFRRGLAGAAYEQYF. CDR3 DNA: TGTGCCAGCAGCTTCCGCCGGGGATTGGCAGGGGCGGCCTACGAGCAGTACTTC.

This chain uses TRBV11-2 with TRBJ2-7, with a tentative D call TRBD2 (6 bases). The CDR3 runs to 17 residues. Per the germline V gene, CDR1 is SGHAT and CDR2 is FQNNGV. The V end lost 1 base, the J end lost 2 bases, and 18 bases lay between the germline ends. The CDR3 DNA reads TGTGCCAGCAGCTTAGGGCCCCATATCGGGAGTCCCTACGAGCAGTACTTC. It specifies CASSLGPHIGSPYEQYF.

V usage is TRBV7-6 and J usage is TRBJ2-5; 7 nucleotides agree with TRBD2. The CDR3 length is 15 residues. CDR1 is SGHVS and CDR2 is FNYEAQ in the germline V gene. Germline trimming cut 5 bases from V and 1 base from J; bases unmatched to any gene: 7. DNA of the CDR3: TGTGCCAGCAGCATCCGACTAGCATTCCAAGAGACCCAGTACTTC. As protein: CASSIRLAFQETQYF.

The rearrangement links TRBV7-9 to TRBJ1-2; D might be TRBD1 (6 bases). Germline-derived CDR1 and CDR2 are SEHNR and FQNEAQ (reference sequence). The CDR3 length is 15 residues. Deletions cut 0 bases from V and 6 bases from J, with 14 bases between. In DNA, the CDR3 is TGTGCCAGCAGCTTAGCGGGGGCCGACCTGGATGGCTACACCTTC. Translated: CASSLAGADLDGYTF.

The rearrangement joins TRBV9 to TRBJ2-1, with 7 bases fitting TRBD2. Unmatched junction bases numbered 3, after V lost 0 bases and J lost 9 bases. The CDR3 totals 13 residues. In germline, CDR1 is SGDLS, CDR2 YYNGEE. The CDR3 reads CASSVEGEGEQFF. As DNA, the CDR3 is TGTGCCAGCAGCGTAGAAGGGGAGGGTGAGCAGTTCTTC.

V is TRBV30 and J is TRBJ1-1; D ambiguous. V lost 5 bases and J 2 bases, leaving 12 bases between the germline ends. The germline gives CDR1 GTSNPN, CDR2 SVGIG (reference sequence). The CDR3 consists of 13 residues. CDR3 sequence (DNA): TGTGCCTGGTGCGGCCACCCCAACACTGAAGCTTTCTTT. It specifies CAWCGHPNTEAFF.

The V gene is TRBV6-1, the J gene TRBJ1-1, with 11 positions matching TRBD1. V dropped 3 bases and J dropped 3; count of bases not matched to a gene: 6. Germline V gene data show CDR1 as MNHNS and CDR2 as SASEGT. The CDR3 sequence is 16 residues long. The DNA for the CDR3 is TGTGCCAGCAGTGATCTTGGGACAGGGGGGGACACTGAAGCTTTCTTT. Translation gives CASSDLGTGGDTEAFF.

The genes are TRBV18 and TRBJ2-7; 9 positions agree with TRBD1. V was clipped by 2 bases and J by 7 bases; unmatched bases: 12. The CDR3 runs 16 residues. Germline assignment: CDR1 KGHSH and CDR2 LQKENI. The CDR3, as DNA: TGTGCCAGCTCACCATCCCGACAGGGGGGGCATGGGGAGCAGTACTTC. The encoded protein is CASSPSRQGGHGEQYF.

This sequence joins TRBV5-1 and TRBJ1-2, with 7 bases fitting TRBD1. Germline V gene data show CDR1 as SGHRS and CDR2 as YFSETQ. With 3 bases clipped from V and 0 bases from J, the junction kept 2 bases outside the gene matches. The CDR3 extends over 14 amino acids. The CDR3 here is CASSWDRANYGYTF. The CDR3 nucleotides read TGCGCCAGCAGCTGGGACAGAGCTAACTATGGCTACACCTTC.

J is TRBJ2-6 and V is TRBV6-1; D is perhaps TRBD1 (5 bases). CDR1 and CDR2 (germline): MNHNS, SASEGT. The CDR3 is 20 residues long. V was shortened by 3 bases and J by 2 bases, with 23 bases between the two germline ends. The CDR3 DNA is TGTGCCAGCAGTGATATCGGCCTAGGGGTAAGTTCCCCTGGGGCCAACGTCCTGACTTTC. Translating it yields CASSDIGLGVSSPGANVLTF.

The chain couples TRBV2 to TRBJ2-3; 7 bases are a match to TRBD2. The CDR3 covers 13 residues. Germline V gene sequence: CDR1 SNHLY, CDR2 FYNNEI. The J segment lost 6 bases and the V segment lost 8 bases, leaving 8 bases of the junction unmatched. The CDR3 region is CASGGETSDTQYF. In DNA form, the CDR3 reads TGTGCCAGCGGGGGAGAGACTAGCGATACGCAGTATTTT. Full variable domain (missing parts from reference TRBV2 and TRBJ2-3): EPEVTQTPSHQVTQMGQEVILRCVPISNHLYFYWYRQILGQKVEFLVSFYNNEISEKSEIFDDQFSVERPDGSNFTLKIRSTKLEDSAMYFCASGGETSDTQYFGPGTRLTVL.

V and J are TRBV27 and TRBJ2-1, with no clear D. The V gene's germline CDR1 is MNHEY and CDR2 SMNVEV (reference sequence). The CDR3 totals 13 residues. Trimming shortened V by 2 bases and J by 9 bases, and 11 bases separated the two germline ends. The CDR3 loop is CASSLGLSGEQFF. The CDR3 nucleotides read TGTGCCAGCAGTTTAGGGTTATCAGGTGAGCAGTTCTTC.

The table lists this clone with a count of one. The CDR3 coding sequence is TGTGCCAGCAGGGTCAGACAGGGCCGTGGTCAGCCCCAGCATTTT. This codes for CASRVRQGRGQPQHF. The J gene is TRBJ1-5, the V gene TRBV2, with 7 bases that match TRBD1. V dropped 6 bases and J dropped 6; count of bases not matched to a gene: 11. The germline V gene encodes CDR1 SNHLY and CDR2 FYNNEI. This CDR3 spans 15 amino acids.

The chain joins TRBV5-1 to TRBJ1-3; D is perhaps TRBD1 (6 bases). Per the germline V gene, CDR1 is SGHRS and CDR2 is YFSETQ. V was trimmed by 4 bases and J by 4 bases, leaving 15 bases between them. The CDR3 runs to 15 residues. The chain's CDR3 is CASSLTGQAGNTIYF. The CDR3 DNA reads TGCGCCAGCAGCCTGACAGGCCAGGCAGGAAACACCATATATTTT.

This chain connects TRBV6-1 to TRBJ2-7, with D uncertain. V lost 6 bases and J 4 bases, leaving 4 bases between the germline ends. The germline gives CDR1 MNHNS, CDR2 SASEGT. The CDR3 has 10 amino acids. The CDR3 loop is CASRLYEQYF. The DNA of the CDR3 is TGTGCCAGCAGGTTATACGAGCAGTACTTC.

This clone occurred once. The chain's CDR3 is CASSVVGGETQYF. The CDR3 DNA is TGTGCCAGCAGCGTAGTGGGGGGAGAGACCCAGTACTTC. The genes are TRBV9 and TRBJ2-5; possible D gene TRBD2, 6 bases. V was cut by 0 bases and J by 4 bases, with 7 bases left in between. CDR1 SGDLS and CDR2 YYNGEE come from the germline V gene. CDR3 length: 13 amino acids.